A selection of T cell receptor beta chains follows, all from one sample in a study of regulatory and conventional T cells in RAG deficiency. Profiled with immunoSEQ multiplex PCR; TCRdb holds only in-frame clones, not every one. The data contain around 25,000 clones, around 95% of them singletons. This sample also appeared in a second study, on regulatory T cells.

The sample consisted of CD25- CD4+ T cells sorted from blood. All receptors come from a human donor in good health. The CDR3 runs from the conserved cysteine through the conserved F or W. The order of the fields is V gene, D gene, clone size, J gene, CDR3 protein, CDR3 DNA. A D gene is named only where the DNA matches it firmly. Some rows have no size entry. The others give once, few or many, or a class for an expanded clone.

TRBV4-1	TRBD1	.	TRBJ2-1	CASSQEEGATAGFF	TGCGCCAGCAGCCAAGAAGAGGGGGCGACCGCTGGGTTCTTC
TRBV5-1	.	once	TRBJ1-2	CASSLGENRAYGYTF	TGCGCCAGCAGCTTGGGGGAAAACAGGGCCTATGGCTACACCTTC
TRBV30	.	.	TRBJ2-5	CAWSVLQETQYF	TGTGCCTGGAGTGTACTTCAAGAGACCCAGTACTTC
TRBV9	TRBD1	.	TRBJ1-2	CASSATTGARGYTF	TGTGCCAGCAGCGCAACTACAGGGGCGAGGGGCTACACCTTC
TRBV7-6	TRBD1	once	TRBJ2-6	CASSPRGQGSGANVLTF	TGTGCCAGCAGCCCGAGGGGACAGGGCTCTGGGGCCAACGTCCTGACTTTC
TRBV2	.	.	TRBJ2-7	CARKTQAPAYEQYF	TGTGCCAGAAAAACACAGGCCCCCGCCTACGAGCAGTACTTC
TRBV4-3	TRBD2	.	TRBJ2-7	CASSQDLPGLGAYEQYF	TGCGCCAGCAGCCAAGATCTACCGGGACTAGGCGCCTACGAGCAGTACTTC
TRBV7-3	TRBD1	.	TRBJ2-2	CASRMDRWQAGELFF	TGTGCCAGCAGAATGGACAGGTGGCAGGCCGGGGAGCTGTTTTTT
TRBV7-2	.	.	TRBJ2-7	CASSLQRISYEQYF	TGTGCCAGCAGCTTACAGCGAATCTCCTACGAGCAGTACTTC
TRBV18	TRBD1	.	TRBJ1-5	CASSSSMTGGTGNQPQHF	TGTGCCAGCTCATCGTCCATGACAGGGGGCACGGGCAATCAGCCCCAGCATTTT
TRBV5-1	TRBD1	.	TRBJ1-5	CASSLEGQGNQPQHF	TGCGCCAGCAGCTTGGAAGGACAGGGCAATCAGCCCCAGCATTTT
TRBV5-1	TRBD1	.	TRBJ2-7	CASTRSPTGSYEQYF	TGCGCCAGCACCCGATCACCGACAGGGTCCTACGAGCAGTACTTC
TRBV30	.	.	TRBJ2-5	CAWSGGGGRRETQYF	TGTGCCTGGAGTGGCGGCGGGGGCCGTAGGGAGACCCAGTACTTC
TRBV11-2	.	.	TRBJ2-7	CASSYPGQSKTYEQYF	TGTGCCAGCAGCTACCCAGGACAGAGTAAAACCTACGAGCAGTACTTC
TRBV18	.	.	TRBJ1-4	CASSPGYGGDEKLFF	TGTGCCAGCTCACCGGGGTACGGGGGAGATGAAAAACTGTTTTTT
TRBV4-3	.	.	TRBJ1-1	CASSQDGVGSEAFF	TGCGCCAGCAGCCAAGATGGCGTGGGCAGTGAAGCTTTCTTT
TRBV4-1	.	.	TRBJ2-4	CASSQIAGTRGFQYF	TGCGCCAGCAGCCAAATCGCGGGGACTCGGGGATTTCAGTACTTC
TRBV7-8	TRBD2	.	TRBJ2-1	CASSPGLAGPRYNEQFF	TGTGCCAGCAGCCCAGGACTAGCGGGGCCTCGCTACAATGAGCAGTTCTTC
TRBV7-9	.	.	TRBJ2-6	CASSLPGVPSDWANVLTF	TGTGCCAGCAGCCTACCGGGGGTTCCCTCGGACTGGGCCAACGTCCTGACTTTC
TRBV30	.	.	TRBJ1-1	CAWSAAGLAPARYMNTEAFF	TGTGCCTGGAGCGCGGCCGGACTCGCCCCTGCAAGATACATGAACACTGAAGCTTTCTTT
TRBV2	.	.	TRBJ1-5	CASSEGGDQPQHF	TGTGCCAGCAGTGAAGGGGGGGATCAGCCCCAGCATTTT
TRBV5-1	.	.	TRBJ1-2	CASSLAGYGYTF	TGCGCCAGCAGCTTGGCCGGCTATGGCTACACCTTC
TRBV11-2	TRBD2	.	TRBJ2-1	CASRRIAGGSFGQFF	TGTGCCAGCAGGAGAATAGCGGGGGGGTCTTTCGGGCAGTTCTTC
TRBV5-1	.	once	TRBJ1-1	CASSLQENTEAFF	TGCGCCAGCAGCTTGCAGGAGAACACTGAAGCTTTCTTT
TRBV28	.	.	TRBJ2-1	CASNRGGTIVGEQFF	TGTGCCAGCAATAGGGGGGGGACGATCGTGGGCGAGCAGTTCTTC
TRBV7-8	.	.	TRBJ1-3	CASSLGRLPSSGNTIYF	TGTGCCAGCAGCTTAGGGAGATTGCCGAGCTCTGGAAACACCATATATTTT
TRBV5-1	.	.	TRBJ1-3	CASSFGGTDSGNTIYF	TGCGCCAGCAGCTTCGGGGGGACGGACTCTGGAAACACCATATATTTT
TRBV10-3	.	few	TRBJ2-1	CAISEGGSGGAYDEQFF	TGTGCCATCAGTGAGGGAGGATCGGGGGGCGCTTACGATGAGCAGTTCTTC
TRBV7-6	TRBD2	.	TRBJ2-5	CASSLMGLQETQYF	TGTGCCAGCAGCTTAATGGGACTACAAGAGACCCAGTACTTC
TRBV6-1	TRBD1	.	TRBJ1-2	CASSITGGSNYGYTF	TGTGCCAGCAGTATTACAGGGGGTTCTAACTATGGCTACACCTTC
TRBV30	TRBD2	.	TRBJ2-5	CAWSVRRTSGGAETQYF	TGTGCCTGGAGTGTACGAAGGACTAGCGGGGGGGCTGAGACCCAGTACTTC
TRBV18	.	.	TRBJ1-2	CASSSSEVYGYTF	TGTGCCAGCTCATCGTCTGAGGTCTATGGCTACACCTTC
TRBV6-5	TRBD1	.	TRBJ1-1	CASKTGEKNTEAFF	TGTGCCAGCAAGACAGGGGAGAAGAACACTGAAGCTTTCTTT
TRBV5-1	TRBD1	.	TRBJ1-1	CASSWGQGARGTEAFF	TGCGCCAGCAGCTGGGGACAGGGGGCGAGGGGCACTGAAGCTTTCTTT
TRBV4-1	.	.	TRBJ2-1	CASSRLTSNEQFF	TGCGCCAGCAGCCGTCTGACTAGCAATGAGCAGTTCTTC
TRBV5-4	TRBD1	.	TRBJ2-7	CASSLWGTGISEQYF	TGTGCCAGCAGCCTGTGGGGGACAGGGATCTCCGAGCAGTACTTC
TRBV2	.	.	TRBJ1-2	CASSEEGGGPGYTF	TGTGCCAGCAGTGAGGAGGGGGGGGGCCCGGGGTACACCTTC
TRBV5-4	.	.	TRBJ2-3	CASSSGQSTDTQYF	TGTGCCAGCAGCTCAGGACAGAGCACAGATACGCAGTATTTT
TRBV6-5	.	.	TRBJ1-1	CASKGWQGPNTEAFF	TGTGCCAGCAAAGGGTGGCAGGGGCCGAACACTGAAGCTTTCTTT
TRBV21-1	.	.	TRBJ2-1	CASSSRGQSFGEQFF	TGTGCCAGCAGCTCTAGGGGACAGAGTTTCGGTGAGCAGTTCTTC
TRBV7-9	TRBD2	.	TRBJ2-3	CASNYALAGRVDTQYF	TGTGCCAGCAACTACGCCCTAGCGGGGAGAGTAGATACGCAGTATTTT
TRBV11-2	.	.	TRBJ1-4	CASSRGGPYEKLFF	TGTGCCAGCAGCCGGGGGGGACCATATGAAAAACTGTTTTTT
TRBV9	.	.	TRBJ2-1	CASSGSGRGNEQFF	TGTGCCAGCAGCGGTAGCGGAAGGGGTAATGAGCAGTTCTTC
TRBV7-2	.	.	TRBJ1-1	CASSLEAGRSTEAFF	TGTGCCAGCAGCTTAGAGGCAGGGCGATCAACTGAAGCTTTCTTT
TRBV7-2	TRBD1	.	TRBJ1-5	CASSPQGDQPQHF	TGTGCCAGCAGCCCACAGGGGGATCAGCCCCAGCATTTT
TRBV10-3	.	.	TRBJ1-2	CAISARENHGYTF	TGTGCCATCAGTGCGAGGGAAAACCATGGCTACACCTTC
TRBV28	.	.	TRBJ1-2	CASRGLRRDNYGYTF	TGTGCCAGCAGGGGTCTGCGGAGGGATAACTATGGCTACACCTTC
TRBV7-8	.	.	TRBJ1-6	CASSSSDSPRVSPLHF	TGTGCCAGCAGCTCCTCGGACAGTCCCAGGGTATCACCCCTCCACTTT
TRBV9	.	.	TRBJ2-5	CASSAVQGGVQETQYF	TGTGCCAGCAGCGCAGTACAAGGGGGGGTGCAAGAGACCCAGTACTTC
TRBV9	TRBD1	.	TRBJ1-6	CASSAPGQGPYNSPLHF	TGTGCCAGCAGCGCCCCGGGACAGGGGCCCTATAATTCACCCCTCCACTTT
TRBV2	TRBD1	once	TRBJ1-5	CASSDGRGVQPQHF	TGTGCCAGCAGTGACGGCAGGGGGGTTCAGCCCCAGCATTTT
TRBV9	TRBD1	.	TRBJ1-3	CASSVQTGGGNTIYF	TGTGCCAGCAGCGTCCAGACAGGGGGTGGAAACACCATATATTTT
TRBV19	TRBD1	once	TRBJ2-3	CASQGGTDTQYF	TGTGCCAGCCAGGGGGGCACAGATACGCAGTATTTT
TRBV5-5	TRBD1	.	TRBJ1-2	CASSSSYGQGYGYTF	TGTGCCAGCAGCTCTAGTTACGGACAGGGCTATGGCTACACCTTC
TRBV7-9	TRBD2	.	TRBJ2-1	CASSSGAGGPNEQFF	TGTGCCAGCAGTTCAGGGGCGGGGGGGCCCAATGAGCAGTTCTTC
TRBV18	.	once	TRBJ1-3	CASSGTGNTIYF	TGTGCCAGTTCCGGTACTGGAAACACCATATATTTT
TRBV10-2	TRBD2	.	TRBJ2-3	CASRAPAGGGTDTQYF	TGCGCCAGCAGAGCCCCAGCGGGGGGGGGAACAGATACGCAGTATTTT